The 2 T cell receptor beta chains below were found in one sample sequenced in a study of T cell repertoires in cytomegalovirus infection. TCRdb called the reads again in MiXCR, with one record for every CDR3 protein. The table lists roughly 46,000 distinct CDR3 sequences, roughly 18% of them singletons, with approximately 55% in the top ten. Their target antigens are unknown. Sequenced here: CD8+ T cells from cultured PBMCs, sampled from culture after CMV antigen stimulation. The receptors were sampled from a human donor in good health (CMV status not recorded). Some clones in this sample may be carry-over from other donors' samples.

This clonotype was seen at least ten times. The chain couples TRBV7-2 to TRBJ2-2; D might be TRBD1 or TRBD2, each matching 5 bases. Germline V gene lookup returns CDR1 SGHTA and CDR2 FQGNSA. The CDR3 covers 13 residues. V was trimmed by 5 bases and J by 7 bases, leaving 11 bases between them. Here the CDR3 reads CASSPEGIGELFF. CDR3 DNA: TGTGCCAGCAGCCCAGAGGGGATCGGGGAGCTGTTTTTT. The variable domain in full, completed from reference TRBV7-2 and TRBJ2-2, reads GAGVSQSPSNKVTEKGKDVELRCDPISGHTALYWYRQSLGQGLEFLIYFQGNSAPDKSGLPSDRFSAERTGGSVSTLTIQRTQQEDSAVYLCASSPEGIGELFFGEGSRLTVL.

The chain joins TRBV29-1 to TRBJ1-2; D call uncertain. The CDR3 length is 13 residues. Deletions cut 0 bases from V and 2 bases from J, with 7 bases between. Per germline, CDR1 SQVTM and CDR2 ANQGSEA. The CDR3 nucleotides read TGCAGCGTTGAAGACACCGAGAACTATGGCTACACCTTC. It is translated as CSVEDTENYGYTF.